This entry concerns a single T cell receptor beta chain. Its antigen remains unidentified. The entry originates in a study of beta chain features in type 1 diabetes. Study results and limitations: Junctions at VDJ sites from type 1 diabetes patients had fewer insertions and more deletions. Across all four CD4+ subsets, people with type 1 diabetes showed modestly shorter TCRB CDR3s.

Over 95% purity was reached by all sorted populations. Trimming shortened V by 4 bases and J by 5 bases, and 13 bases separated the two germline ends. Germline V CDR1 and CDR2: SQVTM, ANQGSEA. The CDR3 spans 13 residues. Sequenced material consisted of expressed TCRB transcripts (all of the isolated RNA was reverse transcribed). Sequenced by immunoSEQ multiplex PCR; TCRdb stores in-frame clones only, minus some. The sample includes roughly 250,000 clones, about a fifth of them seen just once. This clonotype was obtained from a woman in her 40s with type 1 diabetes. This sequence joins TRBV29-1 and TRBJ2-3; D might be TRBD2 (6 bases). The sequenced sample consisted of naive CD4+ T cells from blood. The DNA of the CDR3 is TGCAGCGTTGCGGGAGCACTCGGAGATACGCAGTATTTT. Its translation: CSVAGALGDTQYF.